Shown below are 22 T cell receptor beta chains from a single sample sequenced in a study of cytomegalovirus exposure and HLA in healthy donors. Primers for the PCR totalled 60 Vbeta and 13 Jbeta. TCRdb's table, derived via immunoSEQ multiplex PCR, lists solely in-frame clones and lacks some. The sample consists of 75,000 to 90,000 clones, approximately 69% of them appearing once. The sequenced sample consisted of PBMCs. The receptor set was obtained from a man aged 25-45 years in good health and CMV-seropositive.

The J gene is TRBJ1-5, the V gene TRBV28; no reliable D call. With 6 bases removed from V and 4 bases from J, the gap between germline ends came to 10 bases. This CDR3 is built from 13 residues. The germline V gene has CDR1 MDHEN and CDR2 SYDVKM. The CDR3 loop reads CASSGQVNQPQHF. The CDR3 coding sequence is TGTGCCAGCAGCGGCCAGGTGAATCAGCCCCAGCATTTT.

This clone was seen more than once but under ten times. The chain links TRBV5-6 to TRBJ2-1; 15 nucleotides match TRBD2. CDR3 size: 15 residues. CDR1 is SGHDT, CDR2 YYEEEE, per germline. Trimming cost V 4 bases and J 9 bases; bases outside gene matches: 5. CDR3 sequence: CASSVWTSGGGEQFF. CDR3 bases: TGTGCCAGCAGCGTATGGACTAGCGGGGGGGGTGAGCAGTTCTTC.

The chain uses TRBV5-3 and TRBJ2-1; the match to TRBD2 covers 10 bases. TRBV5-3 counts as an open reading frame of uncertain function. This CDR3 is built from 17 residues. Trimming removed 0 bases from V and 1 base from J; junction bases left unmatched: 4. CDR3 in DNA: TGTGCCAGAAGCTTGGTACTAGCGGGATTATCCTACAATGAGCAGTTCTTC. Protein sequence: CARSLVLAGLSYNEQFF.

The chain carries TRBV6-5 and TRBJ2-2; TRBD2 matches 7 bases. Germline V gives CDR1 MNHEY, CDR2 SVGAGI. The CDR3 runs to 15 residues. Unmatched junction bases numbered 10, after V lost 10 bases and J lost 2 bases. The CDR3 loop reads CATSRAGENTGELFF. In DNA, the CDR3 is TGTGCCACCTCCCGGGCGGGGGAAAACACCGGGGAGCTGTTTTTT.

V is TRBV9 and J is TRBJ1-1; 11 bases are shared with TRBD1. The CDR3 is 17 residues long. After removal of 4 bases from V and 3 bases from J, the junction contained 11 bases not matched to a gene. Per germline, CDR1 SGDLS and CDR2 YYNGEE. In nucleotides, the CDR3 is TGTGCCAGCAGCCCATCGGACAGGGGGCTTATGGACACTGAAGCTTTCTTT. Translating gives CASSPSDRGLMDTEAFF.

The chain employs TRBV5-1 and TRBJ2-7; 7 positions match TRBD2. Germline-derived CDR1 and CDR2 are SGHRS and YFSETQ. V was clipped by 2 bases and J by 0 bases; unmatched bases: 2. CDR3 length equals 14 residues. The chain's CDR3 is CASSFERDSYEQYF. The DNA for the CDR3 is TGCGCCAGCAGCTTCGAGCGGGACTCCTACGAGCAGTACTTC.

This chain joins TRBV25-1 and TRBJ1-4, with a weak D call TRBD1 (6 bases). With 1 base removed from V and 6 bases from J, the gap between germline ends came to 15 bases. CDR3 length: 16 amino acids. Germline V lookup: CDR1 MGHDK, CDR2 SYGVNS. The CDR3: CASSEWRGTYYEKLFF. CDR3 DNA: TGTGCCAGCAGTGAATGGCGGGGGACATACTATGAAAAACTGTTTTTT.

This clone is judged medium-sized. This rearrangement joins TRBV7-2 to TRBJ1-1; D ambiguous. Germline V CDR1 and CDR2: SGHTA, FQGNSA. V dropped 1 base and J dropped 1 base, with 10 bases sitting between them. This CDR3 comprises 15 residues. The CDR3 bases are TGTGCCAGCAGCTTAGGAGCAGGTTGGAACACTGAAGCTTTCTTT. Residues: CASSLGAGWNTEAFF.

The rearrangement joins TRBV6-5 to TRBJ2-1, with 11 positions matching TRBD1. Germline V CDR1 and CDR2: MNHEY, SVGAGI. The CDR3 is 12 residues long. The V gene end was trimmed by 5 bases and the J gene end by 12 bases; junction bases not matched to a gene: 3. CDR3 in amino acids: CASSRTGGWQFF. CDR3 DNA sequence: TGTGCCAGCAGTCGGACAGGGGGCTGGCAGTTCTTC.

This clone has just a few counts. The chain is built from TRBV9 and TRBJ2-1; 7 bases fit TRBD2. From germline, CDR1 is SGDLS and CDR2 YYNGEE. The V and J ends lost 0 bases and 0 bases, in that order; junction bases with no gene match: 6. The CDR3 has 17 residues. The DNA for the CDR3 is TGTGCCAGCAGCGTAGGGGGAGGGGCGAGCTCCTACAATGAGCAGTTCTTC. It codes for CASSVGGGASSYNEQFF.

This clone has only a few counts. J is TRBJ1-1 and V is TRBV2, with D tentatively TRBD1 (5 bases). This CDR3 contains 13 residues. Germline lookup yields CDR1 SNHLY and CDR2 FYNNEI. Trimming removed 7 bases from V and 1 base from J, with 10 bases in between. For the CDR3, the DNA is TGTGCCAGCAAAGGGCAGGGGAACACTGAAGCTTTCTTT. Its translation is CASKGQGNTEAFF.

The CDR3 sequence: CASSLGGGTDSYEQYF. The CDR3 DNA reads as TGCGCCAGCAGCTTGGGAGGGGGGACAGACTCCTACGAGCAGTACTTC. The V gene is TRBV5-1, the J gene TRBJ2-7, with D tentatively TRBD1 (7 bases). This CDR3 is 16 amino acids long. V was clipped by 0 bases and J by 0 bases, with 13 bases between them. Germline V CDR1 and CDR2: SGHRS, YFSETQ.

For the CDR3, the DNA is TGTGCCAGCAGTTCGACAGGGGGGGGTCGAGGCTACACCTTC. Its translation is CASSSTGGGRGYTF. This chain links TRBV28 with TRBJ1-2, with 9 bases lining up with TRBD1. Germline lookup yields CDR1 MDHEN and CDR2 SYDVKM. This CDR3 has 14 amino acids. With V trimmed by 4 bases and J by 8 bases, 8 bases remained unmatched.

This clone was seen more than once but under ten times. The rearrangement links TRBV6-6 to TRBJ1-5; weak D call: TRBD1 (5 bases). Trimming took 11 bases from V and 5 from J, leaving 16 bases between them. The CDR3 extends over 13 amino acids. Germline values: CDR1 MNHNY, CDR2 SVGAGI (reference sequence). The CDR3 spells CAGRTSFDQPQHF. CDR3 in DNA: TGTGCCGGAAGGACAAGCTTTGATCAGCCCCAGCATTTT.

This clone was seen a handful of times. The gene calls are TRBV4-1 and TRBJ1-5, with TRBD1 identical over 8 bases. V shed 4 bases and J 3 bases; nucleotides not matched to a gene: 5. Looked up from germline, CDR1 is MGHRA and CDR2 is YSYEKL. The CDR3 runs to 15 residues. The CDR3 DNA follows: TGCGCCAGCAGCCCACGGACAGGGTCCAATCAGCCCCAGCATTTT. Its protein is CASSPRTGSNQPQHF.

The chain employs TRBV7-7 and TRBJ1-3; maybe TRBD1 (5 bases). V was pared by 2 bases and J by 2 bases, with 10 bases between. CDR1 and CDR2 from the germline V gene are SSHAT and FNYEAQ (reference sequence). This CDR3 contains 15 residues. The CDR3 DNA reads TGTGCCAGCAGCTTAAGTTTAGGGGCTGGAAACACCATATATTTT. It is translated as CASSLSLGAGNTIYF.

The chain links TRBV4-1 to TRBJ2-1, with 12 bases lining up with TRBD2. V shed 4 bases and J 7 bases; nucleotides not matched to a gene: 5. CDR3 length: 15 residues. Germline V gene data show CDR1 as MGHRA and CDR2 as YSYEKL. CDR3 sequence reads: CASSPTSGGSNEQFF. CDR3 bases: TGCGCCAGCAGCCCGACTAGCGGGGGATCTAATGAGCAGTTCTTC.

V usage is TRBV29-1 and J usage is TRBJ1-1, with TRBD1 identical over 9 bases. V trimming: 6 bases; J trimming: 0 bases; junction bases outside the gene matches: 5. The CDR3 covers 14 residues. Germline V gene sequence: CDR1 SQVTM, CDR2 ANQGSEA. In nucleotides, the CDR3 is TGCAGCGTCGGAACAGGGGGCCTGAACACTGAAGCTTTCTTT. This codes for CSVGTGGLNTEAFF.

This clone was picked up a small number of times. The V and J genes are TRBV27 and TRBJ1-5; D is ambiguous. This CDR3 comprises 12 residues. The V gene lost 5 bases and the J gene lost 6 bases, with 8 bases spanning the gap. Germline CDR1 and CDR2: MNHEY and SMNVEV (reference sequence). In DNA, the CDR3 is TGTGCCAGCAGTGCGGTCCGTCAGCCCCAGCATTTT. The encoded protein is CASSAVRQPQHF.

This chain links TRBV10-3 with TRBJ2-7, with D possibly TRBD2 on 7 matching bases. This CDR3 is 15 amino acids long. Germline CDR1 is ENHRY and CDR2 is SYGVKD. The V end was cut by 8 bases, the J end by 2 bases, with 19 bases between. The chain's CDR3 is CAIGGSGGATYEQYF. CDR3 DNA sequence: TGTGCCATCGGGGGTAGTGGGGGGGCAACCTACGAGCAGTACTTC.

The J gene is TRBJ1-6, the V gene TRBV30, with D perhaps TRBD1 (5 bases). The CDR3 contains 15 residues. V was cut by 0 bases and J by 7 bases, with 13 bases left in between. The germline CDR1 and CDR2 sequences are GTSNPN and SVGIG (reference sequence). The CDR3 DNA reads as TGTGCCTGGAGTGTCCCCCGACAGACAAATTCACCCCTCCACTTT. Its protein product is CAWSVPRQTNSPLHF.

The chain joins TRBV30 to TRBJ2-1; 8 nucleotides line up with TRBD2. Germline trimming cut 1 base from V and 7 bases from J; bases unmatched to any gene: 6. From germline, CDR1 is GTSNPN and CDR2 SVGIG (reference sequence). The CDR3 extends over 14 amino acids. CDR3 sequence reads: CAWSEEAGGNEQFF. The CDR3 DNA reads as TGTGCCTGGAGTGAGGAGGCGGGAGGAAATGAGCAGTTCTTC.